Shown below are 8 T cell receptor beta chains from a single sample sequenced in a study of T cells expressing NK-cell markers. TCRdb reprocessed the 5' RACE reads and stores each CDR3 protein as one record, lacking DNA. The specimen's table records under 600,000 distinct CDR3 sequences. The specimen sequenced was blood T cells: a sorted CD56 or NKG2C T cell subset, CD4+ or CD8+ T cells, or bulk PBMC T cells (not recorded which). The receptors were gathered from a woman aged 45 to 65 in good health.

The V and J genes are TRBV5-5 and TRBJ1-1. CDR1 and CDR2 from the germline V gene are SGHKS and YYEKEE (reference sequence). The CDR3 length is 14 residues. CDR3 protein: CASSLGVGNTEAFF.

This chain joins TRBV20-1 and TRBJ2-5; with no DNA, the TCRdb D assignment of TRBD1 cannot be verified. Germline lookup yields CDR1 DFQATT and CDR2 SNEGSKA (reference sequence). The CDR3 runs to 14 residues. The CDR3 protein is CSAPSGAKGETQYF.

The V gene is TRBV15, the J gene TRBJ2-7; TCRdb's D gene call, TRBD1, goes unchecked for lack of DNA. Germline lookup yields CDR1 LNHNV and CDR2 YYDKDF (reference sequence). This CDR3 spans 15 amino acids. The CDR3: CATSRGGTGAYEQYF.

The genes are TRBV24-1 and TRBJ1-5; absent DNA, TCRdb's TRBD1 call cannot be checked. Germline CDR1 reads KGHDR; CDR2 reads SFDVKD. The CDR3 sequence is 14 residues long. CDR3 region: CATSDYPEGQPQHF.

The chain uses TRBV24-1 and TRBJ2-3; TCRdb reports TRBD1, a call that lacks DNA to check it against. This CDR3 spans 16 amino acids. Germline CDR1 and CDR2: KGHDR and SFDVKD. The CDR3 sequence is CATSDSGTPSTDTQYF.

The J gene is TRBJ2-3, the V gene TRBV7-2. The CDR3 sequence is 13 residues long. In germline, CDR1 is SGHTA, CDR2 FQGNSA. CDR3 region: CASSSGPWDTQYF. Based on the CDR3 plus reference TRBV7-2 and TRBJ2-3, the full variable domain is GAGVSQSPSNKVTEKGKDVELRCDPISGHTALYWYRQSLGQGLEFLIYFQGNSAPDKSGLPSDRFSAERTGGSVSTLTIQRTQQEDSAVYLCASSSGPWDTQYFGPGTRLTVL.

This chain links TRBV3-1 with TRBJ2-1; the D gene TCRdb calls, TRBD2, cannot be checked with no DNA. CDR3 length: 16 residues. CDR1 is LGHDT and CDR2 is YNNKEL in the germline V gene (reference sequence). Here the CDR3 reads CASSHRRLAGRDEQFF.

This chain joins TRBV2 and TRBJ2-1; without DNA, the TCRdb call of TRBD2 cannot be checked. This CDR3 region has 15 residues. Germline V gene data show CDR1 as SNHLY and CDR2 as FYNNEI. The CDR3 is CASSVSAGVENEQFF.